These 30 T cell receptor beta chains were all obtained from the same sample, sequenced in a study of shared clonotypes between healthy human individuals. Naive CD8 cells comprised CD45RO-negative, CCR7-positively selected cells, excluding terminally differentiated effector memory CD45RA+ cells. Profiling relied on immunoSEQ multiplex PCR, and the TCRdb table lists in-frame clones only, not all of them. The sample lists around 700,000 clones, about 90% occurring once. Sample: naive CD8+ T cells sorted from blood. Receptors were obtained from a young man in good health.

This clone was seen just once. V gene TRBV4-1 combines with J gene TRBJ2-7; D uncertain. Looked up from germline, CDR1 is MGHRA and CDR2 is YSYEKL. CDR3 length equals 13 residues. V shed 4 bases and J shed 3 bases, with 10 bases lying between them. The CDR3 DNA sequence: TGCGCCAGCAGCCCGATAACACGCTACGAGCAGTACTTC. The encoded protein is CASSPITRYEQYF.

The chain combines TRBV4-3 with TRBJ2-1, with D perhaps matching TRBD1 (5 bases). Trimming took 0 bases from V and 8 from J, leaving 8 bases between them. The germline V gene has CDR1 LGHNA and CDR2 YSLEER. This CDR3 spans 13 amino acids. The CDR3 reads CASSQDWGYEQFF. The CDR3 DNA reads TGCGCCAGCAGCCAAGATTGGGGCTATGAGCAGTTCTTC.

This clone was recorded once. This rearrangement joins TRBV18 to TRBJ1-4; TRBD1 aligns across 10 bases. There are 16 residues in the CDR3. Germline CDR1 reads KGHSH; CDR2 reads LQKENI. Unmatched junction bases numbered 8, after V lost 3 bases and J lost 7 bases. The CDR3 spells CASSPIEDRGFEKLFF. In DNA form, the CDR3 reads TGTGCCAGCTCACCGATCGAGGACAGGGGGTTTGAAAAACTGTTTTTT. Combining the CDR3 with reference TRBV18 and TRBJ1-4 gives the whole variable domain NAGVMQNPRHLVRRRGQEARLRCSPMKGHSHVYWYRQLPEEGLKFMVYLQKENIIDESGMPKERFSAEFPKEGPSILRIQQVVRGDSAAYFCASSPIEDRGFEKLFFGSGTQLSVL.

J is TRBJ2-7 and V is TRBV6-6, with D maybe TRBD1 (5 bases). Trimming left V 2 bases short and J 4 bases short, with 12 bases between. The CDR3 length is 14 residues. Germline V gene sequence: CDR1 MNHNY, CDR2 SVGAGI (reference sequence). The CDR3 region is CASSYGQGRYEQYF. The CDR3 DNA reads as TGTGCCAGCAGTTACGGTCAGGGTCGGTACGAGCAGTACTTC.

The chain couples TRBV11-2 to TRBJ2-1; 9 bases are shared with TRBD2. Per the germline V gene, CDR1 is SGHAT and CDR2 is FQNNGV. CDR3 length: 15 residues. V lost 4 bases and J lost 7; bases outside the gene matches: 8. The CDR3 sequence is CASSSWGSGRNEQFF. The CDR3 DNA is TGTGCCAGCAGCTCCTGGGGTAGCGGGAGAAATGAGCAGTTCTTC.

This clone was seen only once. Other DNA sequences in this sample translate to the same CDR3. The chain has TRBV7-9 and TRBJ2-7; D is undetermined. Germline CDR1 and CDR2: SEHNR and FQNEAQ (reference sequence). The CDR3 length is 12 residues. The V and J ends lost 5 bases and 2 bases respectively, with 7 bases between them. The CDR3 loop reads CASSPDPYEQYF. CDR3 sequence (DNA): TGTGCCAGCAGCCCGGACCCCTACGAGCAGTACTTC.

V gene TRBV4-1 combines with J gene TRBJ2-1, with D uncertain. V was cut by 0 bases and J by 4 bases, with 7 bases left in between. The CDR3 covers 14 residues. Germline CDR1 reads MGHRA; CDR2 reads YSYEKL. The CDR3 bases are TGCGCCAGCAGCCAAGACAGTAAATACAATGAGCAGTTCTTC. It is translated as CASSQDSKYNEQFF.

Notes on this clone: This CDR3 is also generated by other DNA sequences in the sample. This chain connects TRBV27 to TRBJ1-5; D gene uncertain. Germline assignment: CDR1 MNHEY and CDR2 SMNVEV (reference sequence). V gave up 1 base and J gave up 3 bases, with 4 bases separating them. The CDR3 runs 13 residues. This chain's CDR3 is CASSLWANQPQHF. The CDR3 region has the DNA TGTGCCAGCAGTTTATGGGCCAATCAGCCCCAGCATTTT.

CDR3: CASSLGGPGYGYTF. The CDR3, as DNA: TGCGCCAGCAGCCTTGGGGGACCAGGGTATGGCTACACCTTC. The chain has TRBV5-1 and TRBJ1-2; weak D call: TRBD1 (5 bases). The germline V gene encodes CDR1 SGHRS and CDR2 YFSETQ. V lost 4 bases and J lost 5, with 15 bases in between. CDR3 size: 14 residues.

This clone was counted a few times. The chain carries TRBV14 and TRBJ1-2; 7 bases are shared with TRBD1. J lost 4 bases, V lost 4 bases, and 12 bases had no gene match. CDR1 and CDR2 from the germline V gene are SGHDN and FVKESK. The CDR3 is 16 residues long. CDR3 in amino acids: CASSRGHRGSLYGYTF. The CDR3 coding sequence is TGTGCCAGCAGCCGGGGCCACAGGGGATCCCTCTATGGCTACACCTTC. The full variable domain, with the rest looked up from reference TRBV14 and TRBJ1-2, is EAGVTQFPSHSVIEKGQTVTLRCDPISGHDNLYWYRRVMGKEIKFLLHFVKESKQDESGMPNNRFLAERTGGTYSTLKVQPAELEDSGVYFCASSRGHRGSLYGYTFGSGTRLTVV.

The chain has TRBV9 and TRBJ2-7; D is tentatively TRBD1 or TRBD2 (5 bases each). V lost 4 bases, J lost 2 bases, and 10 bases lay in between. Germline CDR1 and CDR2: SGDLS and YYNGEE. This CDR3 is built from 13 residues. CDR3 DNA: TGTGCCAGCAGCCGGGACGCAGCCTACGAGCAGTACTTC. Protein: CASSRDAAYEQYF.

The chain carries TRBV10-2 and TRBJ2-7; D uncertain. The CDR3 extends over 13 amino acids. Germline V gene sequence: CDR1 WSHSY, CDR2 SAAADI. Trimming left V 3 bases short and J 2 bases short, with 8 bases between. CDR3 protein: CASSDEFPYEQYF. As DNA, the CDR3 is TGCGCCAGCAGTGACGAGTTCCCCTACGAGCAGTACTTC.

CDR3 loop: CSVVTRRSYEQYF. The DNA of the CDR3 is TGCAGCGTTGTCACCAGAAGATCCTACGAGCAGTACTTC. The chain couples TRBV29-1 to TRBJ2-7, with D hard to call. The germline V and J ends were trimmed by 4 bases and 1 base, with 11 bases remaining between them. The CDR3 is 13 amino acids. Germline values: CDR1 SQVTM, CDR2 ANQGSEA.

The chain carries TRBV4-1 and TRBJ2-1, with 11 bases identical to TRBD1. V dropped 2 bases and J dropped 8; count of bases not matched to a gene: 5. The CDR3 length is 15 residues. The germline V gene has CDR1 MGHRA and CDR2 YSYEKL. CDR3 protein: CASSQRTGGSDEQFF. In nucleotides, the CDR3 is TGCGCCAGCAGCCAACGGACAGGGGGCAGCGATGAGCAGTTCTTC.

The J gene is TRBJ1-1, the V gene TRBV7-8; D is unresolved. The CDR3 contains 10 residues. Germline V CDR1 and CDR2: SGHVS, FQNEAQ. Trimming shortened V by 5 bases and J by 2 bases, and 0 bases separated the two germline ends. DNA for the CDR3: TGTGCCAGCAGCAACACTGAAGCTTTCTTT. It yields the protein CASSNTEAFF.

This clone was seen at least ten times. In the same sample, other DNA sequences code for this CDR3. The chain combines TRBV7-2 with TRBJ1-1; weak D call: TRBD1 (6 bases). Germline V gene data show CDR1 as SGHTA and CDR2 as FQGNSA. The CDR3 has 15 residues. V was shortened by 5 bases and J by 0 bases, with 13 bases between the two germline ends. CDR3 in amino acids: CASSPKTGVNTEAFF. CDR3 nucleotide sequence: TGTGCCAGCAGCCCGAAGACAGGTGTGAACACTGAAGCTTTCTTT.

In this sample, this clone turned up once. The genes are TRBV15 and TRBJ1-2; 8 bases line up with TRBD1. After removal of 2 bases from V and 7 bases from J, the junction contained 15 bases not matched to a gene. Germline CDR1 and CDR2: LNHNV and YYDKDF (reference sequence). This CDR3 comprises 17 residues. In DNA, the CDR3 is TGTGCCACCAGCAGAATGGAGGACAGGGCGTATGAGGGTGGCTACACCTTC. This translates into CATSRMEDRAYEGGYTF.

The gene calls are TRBV27 and TRBJ1-2, with a tentative D call TRBD1 (5 bases). The CDR3 extends over 13 amino acids. With 6 bases removed from V and 8 bases from J, the gap between germline ends came to 16 bases. Germline-derived CDR1 and CDR2 are MNHEY and SMNVEV (reference sequence). The CDR3 sequence is CASRGLGDRGYTF. CDR3 coding DNA: TGTGCCAGCAGGGGACTTGGCGACCGGGGCTACACCTTC.

J is TRBJ2-2 and V is TRBV13; TRBD1 agrees at 12 bases. Germline V lookup: CDR1 PRHDT, CDR2 FYEKMQ (reference sequence). The ends lost 4 bases at V and 3 bases at J; junction bases unmatched: 9. CDR3 length equals 18 residues. Here the CDR3 DNA reads TGTGCCAGCAGCTCCTTGACCGGGACAGGGGGCGACACCGGGGAGCTGTTTTTT. Protein sequence: CASSSLTGTGGDTGELFF. Using reference TRBV13 and TRBJ2-2 for the parts outside the CDR3, the full variable domain is AAGVIQSPRHLIKEKRETATLKCYPIPRHDTVYWYQQGPGQDPQFLISFYEKMQSDKGSIPDRFSAQQFSDYHSELNMSSLELGDSALYFCASSSLTGTGGDTGELFFGEGSRLTVL.

In this sample, this clone turned up once. The CDR3 sequence is CAWSPGQGGYEQYF. CDR3 sequence (DNA): TGTGCCTGGAGTCCGGGACAAGGGGGCTACGAGCAGTACTTC. The V gene is TRBV30, the J gene TRBJ2-7; D perhaps matches TRBD1 (6 bases). V was clipped by 2 bases and J by 3 bases, with 14 bases between them. Germline lookup yields CDR1 GTSNPN and CDR2 SVGIG (reference sequence). CDR3 length: 14 residues.

The chain couples TRBV5-5 to TRBJ2-7, with D tentatively TRBD1 or TRBD2 (5 bases each). The V end lost 3 bases, the J end lost 5 bases, and 15 bases lay between the germline ends. CDR1 is SGHKS, CDR2 YYEKEE, per germline (reference sequence). The CDR3 has 14 residues. The CDR3 protein is CASSSRDPWDEQYF. The CDR3 DNA reads TGTGCCAGCAGCTCCCGGGACCCATGGGACGAGCAGTACTTC.

A word on this clone: Different DNA sequences within this sample yield the same CDR3. The J gene is TRBJ2-7, the V gene TRBV5-6; D not resolved. The germline V and J ends were trimmed by 0 bases and 7 bases, with 5 bases remaining between them. Germline V gene data show CDR1 as SGHDT and CDR2 as YYEEEE. The CDR3 length is 11 residues. The CDR3 region has the DNA TGTGCCAGCAGCTTGGGGGGAGAGCAGTACTTC. It codes for CASSLGGEQYF.

This clone was recorded a few times. J is TRBJ1-2 and V is TRBV27; no clear D. Deletions cut 5 bases from V and 8 bases from J, with 18 bases between. Germline-derived CDR1 and CDR2 are MNHEY and SMNVEV (reference sequence). The CDR3 totals 14 residues. The CDR3 DNA reads TGTGCCAGCAGTCGAAGTGGGAGTAGGCTCGGCTACACCTTC. Translation: CASSRSGSRLGYTF.

The rearrangement uses TRBV7-9 and TRBJ2-1, with 10 bases lining up with TRBD1. Germline trimming cut 5 bases from V and 5 bases from J; bases unmatched to any gene: 6. The CDR3 runs to 15 residues. Germline V lookup: CDR1 SEHNR, CDR2 FQNEAQ (reference sequence). CDR3 coding DNA: TGTGCCAGCAGCCCTCCGGGACAGGGGAACAATGAGCAGTTCTTC. Residues: CASSPPGQGNNEQFF.

The chain has TRBV7-9 and TRBJ2-7, with TRBD2 matching 7 bases. This CDR3 comprises 16 residues. With 6 bases clipped from V and 2 bases from J, the junction kept 13 bases outside the gene matches. Germline lookup yields CDR1 SEHNR and CDR2 FQNEAQ (reference sequence). CDR3 sequence (DNA): TGTGCCAGCAGTGTTAGAGGAAGCGGGACTACCTACGAGCAGTACTTC. As protein: CASSVRGSGTTYEQYF.

V is TRBV10-1 and J is TRBJ2-7; 10 bases are a match to TRBD2. The CDR3 has 16 amino acids. Germline V gives CDR1 WNHNN, CDR2 SYGVQD (reference sequence). Germline trimming cut 0 bases from V and 3 bases from J; bases unmatched to any gene: 5. As DNA, the CDR3 is TGCGCCAGCAGTGAGTCGGTTGGACTAGCGGACTACGAGCAGTACTTC. This codes for CASSESVGLADYEQYF.

The rearrangement links TRBV27 to TRBJ2-1; TRBD2 agrees at 8 bases. This CDR3 is 16 amino acids long. Trimming took 6 bases from V and 6 from J; bases not matched to a gene: 13. CDR1 is MNHEY and CDR2 is SMNVEV in the germline V gene (reference sequence). The CDR3 protein is CASRAQTSGSVNEQFF. For the CDR3, the DNA is TGTGCCAGCAGAGCACAAACTAGCGGTTCAGTCAATGAGCAGTTCTTC.

The chain links TRBV27 to TRBJ2-7; 8 bases fit TRBD1. The CDR3 has 18 amino acids. The J segment lost 1 base and the V segment lost 5 bases, leaving 16 bases of the junction unmatched. The V gene's germline CDR1 is MNHEY and CDR2 SMNVEV (reference sequence). The CDR3 coding sequence is TGTGCCAGCAGTCCGATCGGACAGGGACAGGTCGGGTCCTACGAGCAGTACTTC. Its translation: CASSPIGQGQVGSYEQYF.

The chain carries TRBV5-1 and TRBJ2-1; TRBD2 agrees at 7 bases. CDR3 length: 16 amino acids. Germline V CDR1 and CDR2: SGHRS, YFSETQ. The ends lost 4 bases at V and 0 bases at J; junction bases unmatched: 7. CDR3 residues: CASSPGLPSSYNEQFF. The CDR3 DNA sequence: TGCGCCAGCAGCCCGGGACTACCCAGCTCCTACAATGAGCAGTTCTTC. The full variable domain, with the rest looked up from reference TRBV5-1 and TRBJ2-1, is KAGVTQTPRYLIKTRGQQVTLSCSPISGHRSVSWYQQTPGQGLQFLFEYFSETQRNKGNFPGRFSGRQFSNSRSEMNVSTLELGDSALYLCASSPGLPSSYNEQFFGPGTRLTVL.

The chain employs TRBV2 and TRBJ1-5, with D unclear. The ends were cut back, 5 bases at V and 4 bases at J, with 9 bases in the middle. Germline values: CDR1 SNHLY, CDR2 FYNNEI. The CDR3 length is 13 residues. The chain's CDR3 is CASSLSENQPQHF. In DNA form, the CDR3 reads TGTGCCAGCAGTTTGTCAGAGAATCAGCCCCAGCATTTT.